Listed below are T cell receptor beta chains from one sample, sequenced in a study of T-cell memory formation after mild COVID-19. TCRdb re-called the 5' RACE reads with MiXCR, one entry per CDR3 protein. The table records 450,000 to 650,000 distinct CDR3 sequences, over 15% of them present only once. The material sequenced was PBMCs or a T cell subset sorted from them (not recorded which). The receptors here all came from an adult woman who had mild COVID-19 (a few samples of this study predate the infection). Cell type and time point are not known. CDR3s include the opening cysteine and the closing phenylalanine or tryptophan. Fields, in order: clone size, CDR3 length, D gene, J gene, V gene, CDR3 DNA, CDR3 protein. D genes are given only for firm matches. Size values are once, few and many counts, or a class for expanded clones, and some rows have none.

.,16,.,TRBJ1-4,TRBV4-2,TGTGCCAGCAGCCAAGATCTTGGAGGGGGGGACGAAAAACTGTTTTTT,CASSQDLGGGDEKLFF
many,14,.,TRBJ2-2,TRBV5-6,TGTGCCAGCAGCTTCCCTAGGAACACCGGGGAGCTGTTTTTT,CASSFPRNTGELFF
many,13,.,TRBJ2-4,TRBV20-1,TGCAGTGCTAGAGTAACGGGGGAACGGGTTCAGTACTTC,CSARVTGERVQYF
few,13,.,TRBJ1-5,TRBV7-9,TGTGCCAGCAGCGTTGGACAAGTGCAGCCCCAGCATTTT,CASSVGQVQPQHF
few,13,.,TRBJ2-5,TRBV30,TGTGCCTGGAGTACGGGGAATCGAGAGACCCAGTACTTC,CAWSTGNRETQYF
.,13,.,TRBJ1-2,TRBV27,TGTGCCAGCAGTTCCCCGGCTCTGGGAGGCTACACCTTC,CASSSPALGGYTF
.,16,TRBD2,TRBJ2-3,TRBV7-2,TGTGCCAGCAGCTTTGGCGTAGCGGGACTCACAGATACGCAGTATTTT,CASSFGVAGLTDTQYF
few,16,TRBD1,TRBJ2-7,TRBV4-1,TGCGCCAGCAGCCAAGTCCCCCGGGGCAGGGGGTTCGAGCAGTACTTC,CASSQVPRGRGFEQYF
few,13,.,TRBJ2-2,TRBV5-4,TGTGCCAGCAGCTTCAGAGGCAGCGGGGAGCTGTTTTTT,CASSFRGSGELFF
few,14,.,TRBJ2-3,TRBV12-3/TRBV12-4,TGTGCCAGCAGCCCTGGGTGGGGGACAGATACGCAGTATTTT,CASSPGWGTDTQYF
.,13,.,TRBJ1-2,TRBV25-1,TGTGCCAGCAGTGTGGGGGGCCTCTATGGCTACACCTTC,CASSVGGLYGYTF
once,13,.,TRBJ2-7,TRBV10-3,TGTGCCATCAGTGAGTCGGGAAGCGGGGAGCAGTACTTC,CAISESGSGEQYF
once,14,.,TRBJ2-6,TRBV18,TGTGCCAGCTCACCACCGACTGGGGCCAACGTCCTGACTTTC,CASSPPTGANVLTF
few,15,.,TRBJ2-1,TRBV7-3,TGTGCCAGCAGCTGGGGACCAATTTCCTACAATGAGCAGTTCTTC,CASSWGPISYNEQFF
.,14,.,TRBJ2-7,TRBV4-1,TGCGCCAGCAGGCAGGGCGAAATCATCTACGAGCAGTACTTC,CASRQGEIIYEQYF
.,14,.,TRBJ1-1,TRBV12-3/TRBV12-4,TGTGCCAGCAGCATGGGGGGTATGAACACTGAAGCTTTCTTT,CASSMGGMNTEAFF
few,13,.,TRBJ2-4,TRBV3-1,TGTGCCAGCAGCCAGGCCTCCAAAAACATTCAGTACTTC,CASSQASKNIQYF
many,14,.,TRBJ2-5,TRBV7-2,TGTGCCAGCAGCTTTACTTCCCCACAAGAGACCCAGTACTTC,CASSFTSPQETQYF
.,12,.,TRBJ2-7,TRBV29-1,TGCAGCCTTATCGACAGCGTCTACGAGCAGTACTTC,CSLIDSVYEQYF
.,12,.,TRBJ1-2,TRBV15,TGTGCCACCAGCAGCGGGAGTTTCTGGAGGATCTTC,CATSSGSFWRIF
many,18,TRBD1,TRBJ2-2,TRBV5-1,TGCGCCAGCAGCTTGGGACACCGGGACAGGGGAAAAACCGGGGAGCTGTTTTTT,CASSLGHRDRGKTGELFF
few,24,TRBD2,TRBJ2-3,TRBV7-8,TGTGCCAGCAGCTTAATGGCGGGAGGGCTTCTGGAGGACGCCCGAGGAGGGTTGTCGGATACGCAGTATTTT,CASSLMAGGLLEDARGGLSDTQYF